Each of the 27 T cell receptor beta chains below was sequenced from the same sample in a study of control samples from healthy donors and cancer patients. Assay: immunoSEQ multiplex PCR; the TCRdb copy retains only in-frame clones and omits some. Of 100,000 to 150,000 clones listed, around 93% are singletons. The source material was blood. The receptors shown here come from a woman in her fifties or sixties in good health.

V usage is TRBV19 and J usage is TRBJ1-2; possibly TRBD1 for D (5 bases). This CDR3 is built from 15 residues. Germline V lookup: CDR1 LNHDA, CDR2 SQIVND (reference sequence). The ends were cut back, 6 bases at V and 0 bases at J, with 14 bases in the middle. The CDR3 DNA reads TGTGCCAGTAGCCCTTCGGCGGGACCTAACTATGGCTACACCTTC. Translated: CASSPSAGPNYGYTF.

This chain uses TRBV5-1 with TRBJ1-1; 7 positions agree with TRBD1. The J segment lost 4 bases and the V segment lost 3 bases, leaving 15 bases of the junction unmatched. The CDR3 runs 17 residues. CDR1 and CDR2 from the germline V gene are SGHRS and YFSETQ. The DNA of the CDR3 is TGCGCCAGCAGCTCACCTAGACAGGGAGAAAGGGGCACTGAAGCTTTCTTT. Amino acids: CASSSPRQGERGTEAFF.

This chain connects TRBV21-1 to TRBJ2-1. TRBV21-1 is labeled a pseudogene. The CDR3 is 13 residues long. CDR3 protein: CASNPHREDEQFF. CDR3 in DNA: TGTGCCAGCAACCCCCACAGGGAGGATGAGCAGTTCTTC.

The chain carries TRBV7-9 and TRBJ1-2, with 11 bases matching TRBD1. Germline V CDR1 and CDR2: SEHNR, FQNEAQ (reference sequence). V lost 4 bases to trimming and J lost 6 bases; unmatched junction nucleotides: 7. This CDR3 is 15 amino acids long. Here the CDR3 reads CASSSLDRGRDGYTF. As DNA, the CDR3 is TGTGCCAGCAGCTCACTGGACAGGGGGCGCGATGGCTACACCTTC.

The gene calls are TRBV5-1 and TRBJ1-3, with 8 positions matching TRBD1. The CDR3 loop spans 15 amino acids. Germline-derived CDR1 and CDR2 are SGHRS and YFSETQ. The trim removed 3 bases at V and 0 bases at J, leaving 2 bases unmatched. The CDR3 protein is CASSSTGDSGNTIYF. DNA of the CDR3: TGCGCCAGCAGCTCGACAGGGGACTCTGGAAACACCATATATTTT.

CDR3 DNA: TGTGCCAGCAGCGGACGTCGGAGCCCATACACCTTC. It codes for CASSGRRSPYTF. V gene TRBV14 combines with J gene TRBJ1-2; D not certain. V was shortened by 5 bases and J by 11 bases, with 15 bases between the two germline ends. Germline CDR1 is SGHDN and CDR2 is FVKESK. The CDR3 covers 12 residues.

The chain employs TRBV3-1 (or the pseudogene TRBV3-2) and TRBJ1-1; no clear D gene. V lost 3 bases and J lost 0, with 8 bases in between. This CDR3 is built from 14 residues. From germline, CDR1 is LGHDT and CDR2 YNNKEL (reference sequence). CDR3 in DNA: TGTGCCAGCAGCCACGGACTCATGAACACTGAAGCTTTCTTT. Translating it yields CASSHGLMNTEAFF.

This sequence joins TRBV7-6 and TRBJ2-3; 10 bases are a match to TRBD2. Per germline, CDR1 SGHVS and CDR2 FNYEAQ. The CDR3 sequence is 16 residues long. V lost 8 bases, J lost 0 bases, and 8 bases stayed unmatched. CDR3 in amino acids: CASSLTSGRSTDTQYF. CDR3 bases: TGTGCCAGCTCCCTGACTAGCGGGCGTAGCACAGATACGCAGTATTTT.

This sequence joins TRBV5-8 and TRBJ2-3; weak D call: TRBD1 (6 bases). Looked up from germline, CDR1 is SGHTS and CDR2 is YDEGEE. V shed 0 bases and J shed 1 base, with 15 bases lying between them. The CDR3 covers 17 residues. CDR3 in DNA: TGTGCCAGCAGCTTGGGAGACAGGAGCCAGGGCACAGATACGCAGTATTTT. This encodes CASSLGDRSQGTDTQYF.

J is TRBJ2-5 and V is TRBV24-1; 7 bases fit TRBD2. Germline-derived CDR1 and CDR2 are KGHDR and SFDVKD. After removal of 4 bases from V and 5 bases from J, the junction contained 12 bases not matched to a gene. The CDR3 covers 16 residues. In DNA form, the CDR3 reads TGTGCCACCAGTGACGCGGGGGAGGGGAAGATGGAGACCCAGTACTTC. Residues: CATSDAGEGKMETQYF.

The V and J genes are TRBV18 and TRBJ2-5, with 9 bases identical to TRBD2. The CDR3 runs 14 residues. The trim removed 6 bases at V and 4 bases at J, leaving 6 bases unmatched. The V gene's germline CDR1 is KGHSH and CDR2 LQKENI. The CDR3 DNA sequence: TGTGCCAGCTCGTCACCGGGACTAGCAGAGACCCAGTACTTC. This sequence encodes CASSSPGLAETQYF.

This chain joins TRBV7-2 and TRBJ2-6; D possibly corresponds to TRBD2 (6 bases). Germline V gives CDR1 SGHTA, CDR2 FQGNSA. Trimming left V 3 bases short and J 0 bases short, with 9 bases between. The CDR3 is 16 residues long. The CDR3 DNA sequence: TGTGCCAGCAGCTTGGGGGGACTCTCTGGGGCCAACGTCCTGACTTTC. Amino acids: CASSLGGLSGANVLTF.

CDR3 in amino acids: CADAWRGRTGELFF. The CDR3 nucleotides are TGTGCCGACGCGTGGCGGGGGCGGACCGGGGAGCTGTTTTTT. The rearrangement uses TRBV5-8 and TRBJ2-2; D might be TRBD2 (7 bases). Per the germline V gene, CDR1 is SGHTS and CDR2 is YDEGEE. The CDR3 extends over 14 amino acids. The V end lost 10 bases, the J end lost 5 bases, and 18 bases lay between the germline ends.

The CDR3 coding sequence is TGTGCCAGCAGCGCAGCGGGCCCAGATACGCAGTATTTT. Residues: CASSAAGPDTQYF. The chain employs TRBV6-5 and TRBJ2-3; TRBD2 might be the D (6 bases). Trimming left V 6 bases short and J 4 bases short, with 11 bases between. Germline assignment: CDR1 MNHEY and CDR2 SVGAGI. This CDR3 is built from 13 residues.

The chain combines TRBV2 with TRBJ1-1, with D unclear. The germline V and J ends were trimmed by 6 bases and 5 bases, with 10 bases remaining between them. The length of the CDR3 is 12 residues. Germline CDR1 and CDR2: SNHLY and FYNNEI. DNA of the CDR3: TGTGCCAGCAGCACGGCCGGGACTGAAGCTTTCTTT. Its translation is CASSTAGTEAFF.

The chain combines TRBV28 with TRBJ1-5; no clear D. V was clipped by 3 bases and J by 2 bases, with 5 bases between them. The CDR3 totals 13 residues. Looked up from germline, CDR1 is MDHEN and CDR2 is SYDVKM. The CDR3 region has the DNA TGTGCCAGCAGTTTCTTGGGCAATCAGCCCCAGCATTTT. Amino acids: CASSFLGNQPQHF. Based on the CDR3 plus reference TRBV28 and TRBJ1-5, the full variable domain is DVKVTQSSRYLVKRTGEKVFLECVQDMDHENMFWYRQDPGLGLRLIYFSYDVKMKEKGDIPEGYSVSREKKERFSLILESASTNQTSMYLCASSFLGNQPQHFGDGTRLSIL.

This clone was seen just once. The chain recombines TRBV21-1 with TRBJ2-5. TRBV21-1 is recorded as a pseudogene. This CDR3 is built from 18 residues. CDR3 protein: CASSKEEFGPGYQETQYF. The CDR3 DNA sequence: TGTGCCAGCAGCAAAGAAGAATTCGGCCCTGGGTACCAAGAGACCCAGTACTTC.

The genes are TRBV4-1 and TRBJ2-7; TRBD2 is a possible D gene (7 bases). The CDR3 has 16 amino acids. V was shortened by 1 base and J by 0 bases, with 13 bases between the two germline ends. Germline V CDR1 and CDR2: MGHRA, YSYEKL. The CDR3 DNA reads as TGCGCCAGCAGCCAAGGGTGGGGGGGCTACTCCTACGAGCAGTACTTC. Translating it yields CASSQGWGGYSYEQYF.

For the CDR3, the DNA is TGTGCCACCAGCACCCCAGGGACCAACACTGAAGCTTTCTTT. This codes for CATSTPGTNTEAFF. V is TRBV15 and J is TRBJ1-1; D perhaps matches TRBD1 (5 bases). CDR1 is LNHNV and CDR2 is YYDKDF in the germline V gene (reference sequence). The CDR3 runs to 14 residues. Trimming left V 4 bases short and J 2 bases short, with 11 bases between.

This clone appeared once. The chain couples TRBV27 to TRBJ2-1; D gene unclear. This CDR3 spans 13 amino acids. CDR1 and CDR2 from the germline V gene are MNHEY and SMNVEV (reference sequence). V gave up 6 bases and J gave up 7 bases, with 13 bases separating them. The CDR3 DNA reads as TGTGCCAGCAGAGACATTATGCGGAATGAGCAGTTCTTC. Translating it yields CASRDIMRNEQFF.

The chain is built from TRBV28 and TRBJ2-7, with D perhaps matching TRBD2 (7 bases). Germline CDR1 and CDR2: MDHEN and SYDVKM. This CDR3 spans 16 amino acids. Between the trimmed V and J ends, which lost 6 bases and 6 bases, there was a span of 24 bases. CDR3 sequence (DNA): TGTGCCAGCAGCCGAAGAGGGGGGGGACTGAGTGGCGAGCAGTACTTC. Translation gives CASSRRGGGLSGEQYF.

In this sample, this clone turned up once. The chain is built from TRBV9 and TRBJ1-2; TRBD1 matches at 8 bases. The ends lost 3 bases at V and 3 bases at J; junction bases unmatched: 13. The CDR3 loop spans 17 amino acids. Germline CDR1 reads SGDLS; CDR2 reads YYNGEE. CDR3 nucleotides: TGTGCCAGCAGCGCCCCGGGACAGGCCTCGAGTCACTATGGCTACACCTTC. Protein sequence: CASSAPGQASSHYGYTF.

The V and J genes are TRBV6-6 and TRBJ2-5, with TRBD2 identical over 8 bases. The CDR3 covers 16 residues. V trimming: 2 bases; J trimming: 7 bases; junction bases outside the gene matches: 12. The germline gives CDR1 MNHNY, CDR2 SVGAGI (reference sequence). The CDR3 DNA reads TGTGCCAGCAGTTACCCCGCTAGGCGGGGGGCCCCGACCCAGTACTTC. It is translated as CASSYPARRGAPTQYF.

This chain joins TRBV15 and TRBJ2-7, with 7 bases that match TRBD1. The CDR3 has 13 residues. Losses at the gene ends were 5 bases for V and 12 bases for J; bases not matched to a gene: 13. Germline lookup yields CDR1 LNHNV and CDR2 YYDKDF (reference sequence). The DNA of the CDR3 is TGTGCCACCAGCGGGGCCCCGACAGGGTTAGGGTACTTC. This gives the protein CATSGAPTGLGYF.

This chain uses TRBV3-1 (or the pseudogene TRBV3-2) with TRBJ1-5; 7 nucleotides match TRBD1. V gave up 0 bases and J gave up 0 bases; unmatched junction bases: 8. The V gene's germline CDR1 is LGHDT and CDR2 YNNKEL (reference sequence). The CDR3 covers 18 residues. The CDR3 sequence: CASSQDLPGGLSNQPQHF. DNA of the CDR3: TGTGCCAGCAGCCAAGACTTGCCAGGGGGACTTAGCAATCAGCCCCAGCATTTT.

DNA of the CDR3: TGCGCCAGCAGCCTGGGAGGGGAAAAACTGTTTTTT. Translation gives CASSLGGEKLFF. The V call is TRBV5-1, the J call TRBJ1-4; D remains unclear. CDR1 is SGHRS, CDR2 YFSETQ, per germline. V was clipped by 4 bases and J by 8 bases, with 9 bases between them. The CDR3 has 12 residues.

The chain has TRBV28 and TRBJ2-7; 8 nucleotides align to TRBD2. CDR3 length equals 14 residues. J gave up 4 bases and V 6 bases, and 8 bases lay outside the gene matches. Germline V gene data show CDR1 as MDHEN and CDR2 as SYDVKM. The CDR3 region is CASSAGGLNYEQYF. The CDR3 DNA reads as TGTGCCAGCAGCGCGGGGGGACTGAATTACGAGCAGTACTTC.